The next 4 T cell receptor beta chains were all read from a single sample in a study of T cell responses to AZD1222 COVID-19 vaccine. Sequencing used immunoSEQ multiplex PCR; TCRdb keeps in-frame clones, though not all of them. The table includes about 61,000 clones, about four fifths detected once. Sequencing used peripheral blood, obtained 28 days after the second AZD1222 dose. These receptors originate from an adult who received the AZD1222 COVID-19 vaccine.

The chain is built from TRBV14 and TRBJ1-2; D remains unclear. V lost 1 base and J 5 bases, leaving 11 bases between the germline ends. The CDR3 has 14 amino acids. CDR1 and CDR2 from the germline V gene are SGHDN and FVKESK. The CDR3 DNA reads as TGTGCCAGCAGCCAAGGTCGTGGATGGTATGGCTACACCTTC. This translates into CASSQGRGWYGYTF. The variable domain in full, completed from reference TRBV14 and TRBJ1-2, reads EAGVTQFPSHSVIEKGQTVTLRCDPISGHDNLYWYRRVMGKEIKFLLHFVKESKQDESGMPNNRFLAERTGGTYSTLKVQPAELEDSGVYFCASSQGRGWYGYTFGSGTRLTVV.

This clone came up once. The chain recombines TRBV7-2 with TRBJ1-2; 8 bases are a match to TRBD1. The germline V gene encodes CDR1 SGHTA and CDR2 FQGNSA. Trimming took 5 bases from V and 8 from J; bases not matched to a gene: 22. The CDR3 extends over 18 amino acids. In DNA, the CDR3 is TGTGCCAGCAGCCAAACGGGGACAGGTCCCTCTCTAGGGGGCGGCTACACCTTC. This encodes CASSQTGTGPSLGGGYTF.

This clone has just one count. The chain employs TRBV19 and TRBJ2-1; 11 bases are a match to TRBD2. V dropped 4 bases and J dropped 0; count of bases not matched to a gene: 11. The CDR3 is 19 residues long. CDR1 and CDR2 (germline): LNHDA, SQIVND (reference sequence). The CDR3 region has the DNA TGTGCCAGTAGTAAGGAGACTAGCGGGACGGTCAGCTCCTACAATGAGCAGTTCTTC. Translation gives CASSKETSGTVSSYNEQFF.

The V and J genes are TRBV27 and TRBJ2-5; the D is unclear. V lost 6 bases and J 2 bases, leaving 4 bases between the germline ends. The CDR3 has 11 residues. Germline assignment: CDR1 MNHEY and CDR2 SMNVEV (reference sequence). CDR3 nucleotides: TGTGCCAGCAGGAGGCAAGAGACCCAGTACTTC. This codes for CASRRQETQYF.